The text below deals with one TCR beta chain. Its target is unknown. Deletions cut 6 bases from V and 0 bases from J, with 9 bases between. This CDR3 is 14 amino acids long. In germline, CDR1 is SNHLY, CDR2 FYNNEI. Profiling relied on immunoSEQ multiplex PCR, and the TCRdb table lists in-frame clones only, not all of them. Of roughly 70,000 clones listed, around 85% are singletons. This entry is derived from a study of T cell responses to AZD1222 COVID-19 vaccine. Study results and caveats: Every sample of the repertoires postdated the peak T cell response.

This clonotype was sampled from an adult in good health. The starting material was peripheral blood, obtained on day 0 of AZD1222 vaccination. The chain joins TRBV2 to TRBJ1-3; weak D call: TRBD1 (5 bases). This CDR3 is CASSRQHSGNTIYF. The CDR3 coding sequence is TGTGCCAGCAGCCGACAGCACTCTGGAAACACCATATATTTT.